Listed below are T cell receptor beta chains from one sample, sequenced in a study of neurological immune-mediated disorders. TCRdb fed the 5' RACE reads into MiXCR, producing one record per CDR3 protein. The repertoire holds about 48,000 distinct CDR3 sequences, with 10% as singletons. What was sequenced was PBMCs. The origin of the receptors is a middle-aged woman with HTLV-1-associated myelopathy (HAM/TSP). CDR3s include the opening cysteine and the closing phenylalanine or tryptophan. D genes are given only for firm matches. Clone size, where shown, is once, few, many, or a class for clones that have expanded.

>NA|TRBJ1-6|many|TRBV12-3/TRBV12-4
TGTGCCAGCAGTTCACAGGGACGGAGTTCACCCCTCCACTTT
CASSSQGRSSPLHF
>TRBD2|TRBJ2-5|few|TRBV20-1
TGCAGTGCTAGAGATCGACTAGCGAAGACCCAGTACTTC
CSARDRLAKTQYF
>NA|TRBJ1-1|many|TRBV12-3/TRBV12-4
TGTGCCACCACCGGGGCCCTGGGCACTGAAGCTTTCTTT
CATTGALGTEAFF
>TRBD1|TRBJ2-3|many|TRBV7-2
TGTGCCAGCAGCCTCTCCGGGACAGACCCTTCGGTAGATACGCAGTATTTT
CASSLSGTDPSVDTQYF
>NA|TRBJ1-2|many|TRBV30
TGTGCCTGGAGTTGGGAAAACCAGTCGGGCTACACCTTC
CAWSWENQSGYTF
>TRBD2|TRBJ2-3|many|TRBV7-2
TGTGCCAGCAGCTACCGGGACTACACAGATACGCAGTATTTT
CASSYRDYTDTQYF
>NA|TRBJ1-2|many|TRBV12-3/TRBV12-4
TGTGCCAGCAGTTTAGATTCAGCGCGTTATCAAAGGGGCTACACCTTC
CASSLDSARYQRGYTF
>NA|TRBJ2-5|many|TRBV21-1
TGTGCCAGCAGCAAAGCAATACAGGGGGAGCAAGAGACCCAGTACTTC
CASSKAIQGEQETQYF
>TRBD2|TRBJ2-5|NA|TRBV20-1
TGCAGTGCGGGGGGGGTAGAGACCCAGTACTTC
CSAGGVETQYF
>TRBD1|TRBJ1-5|NA|TRBV20-1
TGCAGTGCTACAGACAGGGGTAATCAGCCCCAGCATTTT
CSATDRGNQPQHF
>NA|TRBJ1-5|few|TRBV20-1
TGCAGTGCTAGTTCACAGGGCCGGTCCCAGCATTTT
CSASSQGRSQHF